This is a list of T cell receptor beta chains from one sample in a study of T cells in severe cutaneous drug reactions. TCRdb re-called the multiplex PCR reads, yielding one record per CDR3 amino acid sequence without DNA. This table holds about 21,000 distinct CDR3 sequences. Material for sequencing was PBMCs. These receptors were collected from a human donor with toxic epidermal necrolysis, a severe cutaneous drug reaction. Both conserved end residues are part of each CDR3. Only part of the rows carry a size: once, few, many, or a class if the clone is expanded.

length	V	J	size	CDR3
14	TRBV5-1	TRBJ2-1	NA	CASSLAPRDNEQFF
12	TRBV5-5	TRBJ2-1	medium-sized	CASREDRNEQFF
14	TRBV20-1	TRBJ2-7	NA	CSAPPSGSSYEQYF
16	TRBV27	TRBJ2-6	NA	CASSVAEGSGANVLTF
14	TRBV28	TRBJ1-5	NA	CASSAQRGNQPQHF
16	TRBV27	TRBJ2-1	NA	CASSLSGRGSYNEQFF
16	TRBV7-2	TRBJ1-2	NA	CASSLDGGSLSFGYTF
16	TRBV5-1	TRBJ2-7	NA	CASSPKPQGASGEQYF
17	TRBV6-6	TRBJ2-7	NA	CASSYPITGGPTTEQYF
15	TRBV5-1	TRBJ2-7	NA	CASSLLAGNSYEQYF
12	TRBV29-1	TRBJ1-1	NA	CSGDRGSTEAFF
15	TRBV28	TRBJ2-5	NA	CASSLGGARQETQYF
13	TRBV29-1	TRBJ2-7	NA	CSVEREAPYEQYF
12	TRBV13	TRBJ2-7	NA	CASSRTRTEQYF
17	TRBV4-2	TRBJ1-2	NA	CASSQDEGGQGANGYTF
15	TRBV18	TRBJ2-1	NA	CASSPPDSSYNEQFF
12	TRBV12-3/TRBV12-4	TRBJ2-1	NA	CASSLAGIEQFF
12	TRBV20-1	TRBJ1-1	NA	CSASGGGTEAFF
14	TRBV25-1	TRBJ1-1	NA	CASRDPGGRTEAFF
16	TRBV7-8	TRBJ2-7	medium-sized	CASSLVLAGAAYEQYF